The source of this T cell receptor beta chain is a study of CD8+CD57+ T cells in acquired aplastic anemia. Study details: The sorted CD4+ and CD8+ cells yielded an average roughly 3 ug of DNA.

J gave up 4 bases and V 6 bases, and 6 bases lay outside the gene matches. CDR1 and CDR2 from the germline V gene are DFQATT and SNEGSKA (reference sequence). The CDR3 spans 14 residues. Both TCR beta VDJ combination and CDR3 sequence profiling were carried out. Genomic DNA was the template for this profiling. Each CDR3 protein gets one entry after TCRdb re-called the reads with MiXCR. The sample has 250,000 to 350,000 distinct CDR3 sequences; approximately 55% are singletons. Whole-study findings and limits: Simpson's diversity of CD8+ cells was not significantly different in patients compared with controls. About 29 shared CD8+ CDR3s appeared highly expressed within patients' immunodominant clones.

This clonotype has ten or more counts. Its antigen is still unknown. The receptor was derived from a human donor with severe aplastic anemia or a healthy control (not recorded which). Material: sorted CD4+, CD8+, or CD8+CD57+ T cells (not recorded which) from PBMCs. This chain connects TRBV20-1 to TRBJ2-1, with 10 bases that match TRBD2. The CDR3 nucleotides read TGCAGTGCCCGAGCGGGGGGGGTTTACAATGAGCAGTTCTTC. Amino acid sequence: CSARAGGVYNEQFF.